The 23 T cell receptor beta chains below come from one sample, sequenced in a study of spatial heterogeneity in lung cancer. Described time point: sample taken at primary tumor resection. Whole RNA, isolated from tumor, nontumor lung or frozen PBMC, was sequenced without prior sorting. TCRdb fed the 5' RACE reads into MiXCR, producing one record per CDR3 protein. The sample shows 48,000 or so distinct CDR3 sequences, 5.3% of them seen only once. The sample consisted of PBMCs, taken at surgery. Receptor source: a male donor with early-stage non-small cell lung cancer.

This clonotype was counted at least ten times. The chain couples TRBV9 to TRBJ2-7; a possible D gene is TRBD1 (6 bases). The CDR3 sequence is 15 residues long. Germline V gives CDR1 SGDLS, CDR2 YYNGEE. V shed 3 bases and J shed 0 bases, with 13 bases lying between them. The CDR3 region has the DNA TGTGCCAGCAGCGCTGGGGGCGCGAGCTCCTACGAGCAGTACTTC. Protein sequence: CASSAGGASSYEQYF.

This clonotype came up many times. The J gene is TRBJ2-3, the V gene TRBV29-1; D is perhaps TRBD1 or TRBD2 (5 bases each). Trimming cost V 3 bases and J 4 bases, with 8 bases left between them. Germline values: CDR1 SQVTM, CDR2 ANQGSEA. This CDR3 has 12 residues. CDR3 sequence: CSVDLGADTQYF. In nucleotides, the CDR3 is TGCAGCGTTGATTTGGGGGCAGATACGCAGTATTTT.

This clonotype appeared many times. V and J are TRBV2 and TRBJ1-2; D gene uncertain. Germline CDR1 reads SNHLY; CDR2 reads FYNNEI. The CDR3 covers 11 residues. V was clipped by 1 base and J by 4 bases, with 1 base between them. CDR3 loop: CASSEVYGYTF. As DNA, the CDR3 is TGTGCCAGCAGTGAAGTCTATGGCTACACCTTC.

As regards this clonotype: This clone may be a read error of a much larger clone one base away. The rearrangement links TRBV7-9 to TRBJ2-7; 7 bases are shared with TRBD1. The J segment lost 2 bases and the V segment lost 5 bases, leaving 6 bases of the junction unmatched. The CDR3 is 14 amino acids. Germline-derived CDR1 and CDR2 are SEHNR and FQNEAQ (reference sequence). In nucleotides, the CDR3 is TGTGCCAGCAGCGATATCGGGACAGCCTACGAGCAGTACTTC. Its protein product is CASSDIGTAYEQYF.

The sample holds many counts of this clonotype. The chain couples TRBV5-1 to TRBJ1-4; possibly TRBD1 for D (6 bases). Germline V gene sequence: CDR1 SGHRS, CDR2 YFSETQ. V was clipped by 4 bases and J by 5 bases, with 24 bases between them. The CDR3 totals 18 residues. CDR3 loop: CASSPAPRGGRQNEKLFF. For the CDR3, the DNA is TGCGCCAGCAGCCCTGCCCCCCGGGGGGGGCGACAAAATGAAAAACTGTTTTTT. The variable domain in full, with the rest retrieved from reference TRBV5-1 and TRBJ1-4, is KAGVTQTPRYLIKTRGQQVTLSCSPISGHRSVSWYQQTPGQGLQFLFEYFSETQRNKGNFPGRFSGRQFSNSRSEMNVSTLELGDSALYLCASSPAPRGGRQNEKLFFGSGTQLSVL.

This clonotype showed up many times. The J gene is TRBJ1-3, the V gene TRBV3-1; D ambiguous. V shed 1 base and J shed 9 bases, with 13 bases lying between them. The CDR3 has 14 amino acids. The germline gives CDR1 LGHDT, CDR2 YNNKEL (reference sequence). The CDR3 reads CASSQGTALGTIYF. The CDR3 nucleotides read TGTGCCAGCAGCCAAGGGACCGCTCTTGGCACCATATATTTT.

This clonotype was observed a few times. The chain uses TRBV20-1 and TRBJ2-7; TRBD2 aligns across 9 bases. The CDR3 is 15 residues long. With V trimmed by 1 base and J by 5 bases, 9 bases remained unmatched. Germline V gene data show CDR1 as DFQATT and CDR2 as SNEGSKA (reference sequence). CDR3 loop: CSARAPSRGGDEQYF. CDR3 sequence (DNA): TGCAGTGCTAGAGCCCCCTCGCGGGGGGGTGACGAGCAGTACTTC.

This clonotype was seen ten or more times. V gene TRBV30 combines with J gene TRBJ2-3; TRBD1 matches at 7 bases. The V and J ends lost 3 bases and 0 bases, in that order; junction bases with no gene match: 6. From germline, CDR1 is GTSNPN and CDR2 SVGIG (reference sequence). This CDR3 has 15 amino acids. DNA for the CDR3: TGTGCCTGGAGCGGGACAGCAAGTAGCACAGATACGCAGTATTTT. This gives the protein CAWSGTASSTDTQYF.

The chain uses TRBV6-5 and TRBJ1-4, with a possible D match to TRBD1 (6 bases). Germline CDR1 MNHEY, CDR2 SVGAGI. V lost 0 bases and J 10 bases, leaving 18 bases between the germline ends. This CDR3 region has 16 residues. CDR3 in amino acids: CASSYSTATGSGKLFF. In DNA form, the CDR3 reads TGTGCCAGCAGTTACTCGACTGCGACAGGATCGGGAAAACTGTTTTTT.

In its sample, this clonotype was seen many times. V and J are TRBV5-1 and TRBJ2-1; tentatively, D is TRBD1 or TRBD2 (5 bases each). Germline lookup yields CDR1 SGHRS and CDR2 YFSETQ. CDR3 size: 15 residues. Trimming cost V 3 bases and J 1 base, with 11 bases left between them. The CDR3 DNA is TGCGCCAGCAGCTACCGGGACGGATCCTACAATGAGCAGTTCTTC. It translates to CASSYRDGSYNEQFF.

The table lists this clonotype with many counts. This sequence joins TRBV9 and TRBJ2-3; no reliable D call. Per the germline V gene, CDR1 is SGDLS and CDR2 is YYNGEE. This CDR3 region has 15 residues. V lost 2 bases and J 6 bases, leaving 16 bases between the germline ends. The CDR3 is CASSVAPTSLDTQYF. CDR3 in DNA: TGTGCCAGCAGCGTCGCGCCGACCAGCCTGGATACGCAGTATTTT.

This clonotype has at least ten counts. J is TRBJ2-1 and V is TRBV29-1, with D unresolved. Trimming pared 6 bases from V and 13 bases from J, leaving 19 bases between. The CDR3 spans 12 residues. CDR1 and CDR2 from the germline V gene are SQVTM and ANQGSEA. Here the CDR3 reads CSVQPDSHNQFF. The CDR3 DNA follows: TGCAGCGTACAACCCGATAGCCACAACCAGTTCTTC.

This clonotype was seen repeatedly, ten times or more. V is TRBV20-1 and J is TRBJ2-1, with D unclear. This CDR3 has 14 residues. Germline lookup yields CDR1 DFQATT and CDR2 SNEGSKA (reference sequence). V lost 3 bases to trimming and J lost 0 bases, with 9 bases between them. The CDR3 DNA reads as TGCAGTGCTAGGACTTCTAGCTCCTACAATGAGCAGTTCTTC. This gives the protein CSARTSSSYNEQFF.

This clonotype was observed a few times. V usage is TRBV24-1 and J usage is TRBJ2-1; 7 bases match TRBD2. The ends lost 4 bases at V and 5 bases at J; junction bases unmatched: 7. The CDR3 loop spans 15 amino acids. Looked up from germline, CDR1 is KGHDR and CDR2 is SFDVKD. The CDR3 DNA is TGTGCCACCAGTGAGCCACGGACTAGGAACAATGAGCAGTTCTTC. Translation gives CATSEPRTRNNEQFF.

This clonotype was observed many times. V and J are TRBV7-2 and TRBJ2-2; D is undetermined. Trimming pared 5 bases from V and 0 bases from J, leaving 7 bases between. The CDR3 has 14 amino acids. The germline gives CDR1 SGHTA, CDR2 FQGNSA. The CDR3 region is CASSPIANTGELFF. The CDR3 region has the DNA TGTGCCAGCAGCCCTATAGCGAACACCGGGGAGCTGTTTTTT.

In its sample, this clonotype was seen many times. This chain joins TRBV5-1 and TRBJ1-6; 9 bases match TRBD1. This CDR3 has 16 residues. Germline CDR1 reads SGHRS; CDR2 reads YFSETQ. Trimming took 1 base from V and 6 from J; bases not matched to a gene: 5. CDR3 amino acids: CASSLTGQGRNSPLHF. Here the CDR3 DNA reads TGCGCCAGCAGCTTGACAGGACAGGGGCGTAATTCACCCCTCCACTTT.

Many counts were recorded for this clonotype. CDR3 nucleotide sequence: TGTGCCAGCAGCCGGGGACTAGCGGGAGGAGATACGCAGTATTTT. It yields the protein CASSRGLAGGDTQYF. The chain uses TRBV13 and TRBJ2-3; TRBD2 aligns across 15 bases. Per the germline V gene, CDR1 is PRHDT and CDR2 is FYEKMQ (reference sequence). The CDR3 has 15 amino acids. With 5 bases clipped from V and 5 bases from J, the junction kept 2 bases outside the gene matches.

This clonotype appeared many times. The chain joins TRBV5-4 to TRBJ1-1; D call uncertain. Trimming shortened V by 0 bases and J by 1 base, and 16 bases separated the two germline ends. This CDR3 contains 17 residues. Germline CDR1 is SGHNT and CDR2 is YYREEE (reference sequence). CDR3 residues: CASSLARGSNRNTEAFF. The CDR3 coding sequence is TGTGCCAGCAGCTTGGCCCGGGGATCAAACAGGAACACTGAAGCTTTCTTT.

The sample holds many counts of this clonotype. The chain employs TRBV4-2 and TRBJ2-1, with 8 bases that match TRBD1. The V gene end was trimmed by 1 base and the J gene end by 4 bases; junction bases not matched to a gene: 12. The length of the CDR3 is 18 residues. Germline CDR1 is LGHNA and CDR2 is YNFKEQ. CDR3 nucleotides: TGTGCCAGCAGCCAAGTAAGACAGGGGCCTTTATCATACAATGAGCAGTTCTTC. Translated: CASSQVRQGPLSYNEQFF.

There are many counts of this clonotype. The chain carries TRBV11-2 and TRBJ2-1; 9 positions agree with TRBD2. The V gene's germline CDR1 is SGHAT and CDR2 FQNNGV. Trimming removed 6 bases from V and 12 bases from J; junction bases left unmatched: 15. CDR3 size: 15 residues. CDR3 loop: CASRSPGLAFRGQFF. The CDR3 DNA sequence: TGTGCCAGCAGATCTCCGGGACTAGCCTTCAGAGGGCAGTTCTTC.

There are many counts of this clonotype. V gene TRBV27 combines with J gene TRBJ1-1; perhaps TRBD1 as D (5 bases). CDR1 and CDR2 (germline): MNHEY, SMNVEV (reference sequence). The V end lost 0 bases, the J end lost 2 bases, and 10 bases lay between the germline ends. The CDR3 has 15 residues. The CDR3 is CASSLSGQLNTEAFF. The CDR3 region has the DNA TGTGCCAGCAGTTTATCGGGGCAGCTTAACACTGAAGCTTTCTTT.

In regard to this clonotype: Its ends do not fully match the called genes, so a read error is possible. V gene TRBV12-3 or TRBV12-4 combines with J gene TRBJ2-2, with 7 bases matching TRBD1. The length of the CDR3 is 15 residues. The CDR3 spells CVSRPTGVDTGELFF. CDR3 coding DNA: TGTGTCAGCAGACCTACAGGGGTCGACACCGGGGAGCTGTTTTTT.

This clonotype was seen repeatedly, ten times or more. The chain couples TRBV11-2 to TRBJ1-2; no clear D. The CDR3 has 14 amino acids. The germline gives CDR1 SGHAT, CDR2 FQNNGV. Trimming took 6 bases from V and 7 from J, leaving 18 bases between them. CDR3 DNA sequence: TGTGCCAGCAGTTCTACACCCGGCCAGACTGGCTACACCTTC. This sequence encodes CASSSTPGQTGYTF.